A single TCR beta chain is shown here with its context. Its antigen remains unidentified. Nothing much larger sits one base from this clone, and base qualities are not available. The data belong to a study of T cells after yellow fever vaccination (dated by TCRdb to about 2019). About the investigation overall: Libraries from fractions with low cell numbers were prepared with the SMART-Seq v4 Ultra Low Input RNA kit. Two healthy male donors, one aged 18 to 30 and one aged 30 to 39 years, were included in the cohort. Blood was collected at multiple timepoints before and after primary and secondary immunization, and bulk PBMC replicates and cell subsets were isolated. To follow T-cell clones before and after primary and booster YFV17D yellow fever vaccination, bulk TCR alpha and beta repertoires were sequenced over time.

The data were produced on an Illumina NovaSeq 6000. Synthesis of TCR cDNA relied on 5'RACE template switching, a step that introduced a universal primer site along with unique molecular identifiers. Priming for cDNA synthesis came from both the TCR alpha and TCR beta constant segments. Library amplification used two PCR steps, and the second PCR step added sample barcodes and sequencing adapters. Sequencing of the libraries was done on either Illumina HiSeq 2500 (2x100 bp) or NovaSeq (2x150 bp). Regarding the original processing steps: Reads were demultiplexed and collapsed into UMI consensus sequences with MIGEC, and V(D)J alignment was performed with MiXCR. Clonotypes responding to the vaccine were identified with edgeR on replicate PBMC samples, with the criteria of FDR below 0.01 and a log2 fold change above 5 up to day 15. CD4 or CD8 identity was assigned to each bulk clonotype according to whether the clonotype was present at higher abundance in the sequenced CD4 repertoire or the sequenced CD8 repertoire. TCRdb redid the processing of the public reads, applying fastp at Q25 and MiXCR, and retained in-frame beta chains. Merged by CDR3 protein, the rows form single entries marked with the most common genes and DNA. Here the V and J calls rest on TCRdb's processing, not on the authors' analysis. This sample gives some 320,000 distinct CDR3 sequences in total; about 10% of them show up just once. The ten largest account for about 3% of the sample.

The germline V gene provides CDR1 MDHEN and CDR2 SYDVKM. The CDR3 holds 13 amino acids from the cysteine to the valine. The CDR3 DNA has 39 bases and is translated from base 1. Clipping removes 5 bases from V and 2 bases from J, with 3 as the unmatched junction base count. Findings and caveats that apply to the study as a whole: Compared with the primary T-cell response, the secondary T-cell response was weaker but faster, peaking on day 5 rather than day 15. Because the study included only a couple of donors, the extent to which the findings can be generalized is limited. Most clones expanded after primary vaccination (roughly 96% of CD4 and 70% to 90% of CD8) were re-detected after the booster, suggesting that broad memory maintenance occurred. A small fraction of clonotypes appeared in both the CD4 and CD8 compartments, likely as a result of convergent recombination. FACS-sorted repertoires could contain abundant contaminating clonotypes from the bulk population, so computational filtering was required.

The treatment or condition tag for this specimen amounts to: live attenuated yellow fever vaccine strain. PBMCs were isolated from peripheral blood using a standard Ficoll-Paque protocol. Dynabeads CD4 and CD8 positive selection kits were used to isolate CD4 and CD8 T-cell fractions. TriZol was used to extract RNA from bulk PBMCs, CD4 and CD8 fractions, and dextramer-positive and dextramer-negative fractions. This receptor was identified in a man between 18 and 35 years old who received the YFV17D yellow fever vaccine. The sample was CD4+ T cells sorted from PBMCs, taken 45 days after the yellow fever booster vaccination. The rearranged segments are TRBV28 and TRBJ2-7; 7 junctional bases match TRBD1. In nucleotides, the sequence is TGTGCCAGCAGTATGGGACAGACCTACGAGCAGTACGTC. Its amino acids are CASSMGQTYEQYV.